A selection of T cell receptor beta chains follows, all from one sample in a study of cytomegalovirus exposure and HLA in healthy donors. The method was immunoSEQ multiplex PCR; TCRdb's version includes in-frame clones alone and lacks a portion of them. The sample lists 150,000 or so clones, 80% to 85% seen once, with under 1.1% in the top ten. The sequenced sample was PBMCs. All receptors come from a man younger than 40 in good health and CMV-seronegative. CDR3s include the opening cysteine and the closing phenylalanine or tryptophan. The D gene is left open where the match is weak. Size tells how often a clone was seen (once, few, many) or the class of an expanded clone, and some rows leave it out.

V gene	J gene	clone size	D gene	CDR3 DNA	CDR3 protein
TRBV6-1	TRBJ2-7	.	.	TGTGCCAGCAGTGCGGGGATCTCCTACGAGCAGTACTTC	CASSAGISYEQYF
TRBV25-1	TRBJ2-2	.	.	TGTGCCAGCAGTGGGTGGGGTGCCAGGGGGAACACCGGGGAGCTGTTTTTT	CASSGWGARGNTGELFF
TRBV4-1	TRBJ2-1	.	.	TGCGCCAGCAGCCAAGATCGGGGGGCCAATGAGCAGTTCTTC	CASSQDRGANEQFF
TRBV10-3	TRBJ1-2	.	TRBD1	TGTGCCATCAGTACGACAGGGGAGGGCTATGGCTACACCTTC	CAISTTGEGYGYTF
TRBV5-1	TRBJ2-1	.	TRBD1	TGCGCCAGCAGCTTGTCCCCAGGGGGTAACAATGAGCAGTTCTTC	CASSLSPGGNNEQFF
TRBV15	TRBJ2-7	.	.	TGTGCCACCAGCAGGGCCCGGGGTACCTACGAGCAGTACTTC	CATSRARGTYEQYF
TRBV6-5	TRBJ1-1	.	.	TGTGCCAGCAGTTATGCGGGACCTCAGGTGGGGGCTGAAGCTTTCTTT	CASSYAGPQVGAEAFF
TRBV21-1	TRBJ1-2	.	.	TGTGCCAGCAGCAAAGAAGGGTGGACATCTGACTATGGCTACACCTTC	CASSKEGWTSDYGYTF
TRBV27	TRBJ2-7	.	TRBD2	TGTGCCAGCAGTCCCAGACTAGCGGGGGCCTACGAGCAGTACTTC	CASSPRLAGAYEQYF
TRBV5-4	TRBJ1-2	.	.	TGTGCCAGCAGCTCCGACAGATATGGCTACACCTTC	CASSSDRYGYTF
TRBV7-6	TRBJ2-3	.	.	TGTGCCAGCTTTGCGGCTAGCACAGATACGCAGTATTTT	CASFAASTDTQYF
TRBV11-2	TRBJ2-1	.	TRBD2	TGTGCCAGCAGCTTGCCTAGCGGGAGTAGTGGGTATGAGCAGTTCTTC	CASSLPSGSSGYEQFF
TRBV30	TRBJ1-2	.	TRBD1	TGTGCCTGGAGCAGTTCGGGGACAGCCTATGGCTACACCTTC	CAWSSSGTAYGYTF
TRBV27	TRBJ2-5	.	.	TGTGCCAGCAGGCAGGGTTCTAAGGGGGAAGAGACCCAGTACTTC	CASRQGSKGEETQYF
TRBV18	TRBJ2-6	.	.	TGTGCCAGCTCACCCAGTGGACTCTCTGGGGCCAACGTCCTGACTTTC	CASSPSGLSGANVLTF
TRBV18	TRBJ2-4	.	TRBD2	TGTGCCAGCTCACCACCGGGGGGGGAAAACATTCAGTACTTC	CASSPPGGENIQYF
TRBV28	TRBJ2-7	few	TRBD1	TGTGCCAGCGGCCGGGACAGGGATCACGTGCAGTACTTC	CASGRDRDHVQYF
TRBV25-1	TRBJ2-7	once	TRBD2	TGTGCCAGCAGTGACCTCGGACTAGCGGGCGAGCAGTACTTC	CASSDLGLAGEQYF
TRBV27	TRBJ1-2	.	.	TGTGCCAGCAGCCCAGGGTATCGCTATGGCTACACCTTC	CASSPGYRYGYTF
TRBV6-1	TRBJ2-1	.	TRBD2	TGTGCCAGCGCCCGGGGGGGGAACTACAATGAGCAGTTCTTC	CASARGGNYNEQFF
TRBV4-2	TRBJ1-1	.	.	TGTGCCAGCAGCCAACCCGGGGGGCGCGGTGAAGCTTTCTTT	CASSQPGGRGEAFF
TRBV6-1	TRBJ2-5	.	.	TGTGCCAGCAGTGAAGGGAGCAGCCAAGAGACCCAGTACTTC	CASSEGSSQETQYF
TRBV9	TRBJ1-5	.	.	TGTGCCAGCAGCGTAAGCCCCAATCAGCCCCAGCATTTT	CASSVSPNQPQHF
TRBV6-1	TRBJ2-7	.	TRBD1	TGTGCCAGCAGTGGGCCGGGACAGGGAGACGAGCAGTACTTC	CASSGPGQGDEQYF
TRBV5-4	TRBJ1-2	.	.	TGTGCCAGCAGCTTGCCTATGAGTGGCTACACCTTC	CASSLPMSGYTF
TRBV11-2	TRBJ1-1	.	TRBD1	TGTGCCAGCAGCCCCCAGGGGGTAGGCACTGAAGCTTTCTTT	CASSPQGVGTEAFF
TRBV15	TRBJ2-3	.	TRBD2	TGTGCCACCAGCATCGGGACTAGGACAGATACGCAGTATTTT	CATSIGTRTDTQYF
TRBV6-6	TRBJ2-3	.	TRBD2	TGTGCCAGCAGTTACTCGGATTTCGGGACTAGTCAGTATTTT	CASSYSDFGTSQYF
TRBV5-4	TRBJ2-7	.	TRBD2	TGTGCCAGCAGTCGCATAGCGGGTTCGAGCGAGCAGTACTTC	CASSRIAGSSEQYF
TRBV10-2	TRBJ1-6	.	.	TGCGCCAGCAGTGAGTCCGGGGGGGGAACACCCCTCCACTTT	CASSESGGGTPLHF
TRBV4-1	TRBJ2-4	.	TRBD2	TGCGCCAGCAGCCAAGATCTACTAGCGGGAGTTCAGTACTTC	CASSQDLLAGVQYF
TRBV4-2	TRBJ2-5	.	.	TGTGCCAGCAGCCAAGATACAGAAGAGACCCAGTACTTC	CASSQDTEETQYF
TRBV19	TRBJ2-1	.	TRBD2	TGTGCCAGTAGTATAGGGGGGACTAGCTTCGCCAATGAGCAGTTCTTC	CASSIGGTSFANEQFF
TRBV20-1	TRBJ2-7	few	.	TGCAGTGCTAGAAGAGGGAACGAGCAGTACTTC	CSARRGNEQYF
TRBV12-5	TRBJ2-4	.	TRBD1	TGTGCTAGTGGTCTAGAGACGGGGACAGGGTCACTAGCCAAAAACATTCAGTACTTC	CASGLETGTGSLAKNIQYF
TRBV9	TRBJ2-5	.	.	TGTGCCAGCAGCGTAGGCACTGCCAGGCAAGAGACCCAGTACTTC	CASSVGTARQETQYF
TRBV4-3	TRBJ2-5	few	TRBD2	TGCGCCAGCAGCCAAAAGCGGGAGGGGCAAGAGACCCAGTACTTC	CASSQKREGQETQYF
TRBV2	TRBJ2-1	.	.	TGTGCCAGCAGTGACCCCGCTAGACCCAGCTCCTACAATGAGCAGTTCTTC	CASSDPARPSSYNEQFF
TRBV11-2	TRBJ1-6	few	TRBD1	TGTGCCAGCAGCGTACCGGCTCGGCAGGGGGGCTATAATTCACCCCTCCACTTT	CASSVPARQGGYNSPLHF
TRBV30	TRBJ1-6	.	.	TGTGCCTGGAGCCCCAAGGGGGGGGATAATTCACCCCTCCACTTT	CAWSPKGGDNSPLHF
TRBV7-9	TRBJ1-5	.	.	TGTGCCAGCAGCTTATCAGGCGGGGAGGCTCAGCCCCAGCATTTT	CASSLSGGEAQPQHF
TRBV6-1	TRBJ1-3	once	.	TGTGCCAGCAGTGAAGTAAGAAACACCATATATTTT	CASSEVRNTIYF
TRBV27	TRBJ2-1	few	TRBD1	TGTGCCAGCGGGGGACAGGCGAACTACAATGAGCAGTTCTTC	CASGGQANYNEQFF
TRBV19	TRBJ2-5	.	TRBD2	TGTGCCAGTAGTCTCACCGGGACTAGCGGGGGGGTGATTCAAGAGACCCAGTACTTC	CASSLTGTSGGVIQETQYF
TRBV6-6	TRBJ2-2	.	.	TGTGCCAGCAGTCTCCCCGGGGAGCTGTTTTTT	CASSLPGELFF
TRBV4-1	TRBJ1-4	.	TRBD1	TGCGCCAGCAGCCAAGAGACAGGGAGGAATGAAAAACTGTTTTTT	CASSQETGRNEKLFF
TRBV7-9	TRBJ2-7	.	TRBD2	TGTGCCAGCAGCCAAACGCTAGCGGACGCCTCCGAGCAGTACTTC	CASSQTLADASEQYF
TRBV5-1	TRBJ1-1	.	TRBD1	TGCGCCAGCAGCTGGACAGGGAGGATGAACACTGAAGCTTTCTTT	CASSWTGRMNTEAFF
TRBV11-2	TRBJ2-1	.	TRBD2	TGTGCCAGCAGCCGGAAGGCTAGCGGGGGCTACAATGAGCAGTTCTTC	CASSRKASGGYNEQFF